A selection of T cell receptor beta chains follows, all from one sample in a study of blood T cells in healthy people across ages. TCRdb ran MiXCR on the 5' RACE reads and lists one entry per CDR3 protein. The sample carries some 1.4 million distinct CDR3 sequences, roughly 45% recorded once. The sequencing input was blood. These receptor sequences come from a woman younger than 35 in good health. The CDR3 runs from the conserved cysteine through the conserved F or W. D genes are given only for firm matches. Not every row has a clone size; where given, it reads once, few, many or a size class.

J gene	V gene	CDR3 length	D gene	clone size	CDR3 DNA	CDR3 protein
TRBJ2-7	TRBV29-1	16	TRBD2	NA	TGCAGCGTTGATGGGGGGCCTAGCGGGACTACCTACGAGCAGTACTTC	CSVDGGPSGTTYEQYF
TRBJ1-4	TRBV25-1	15	NA	NA	TGTGCCAGCAGTATTTGGACAGCAACTAATGAAAAACTGTTTTTT	CASSIWTATNEKLFF
TRBJ2-5	TRBV4-1	15	NA	NA	TGCGCCAGCAGCCAATCCCACTGGTACCAAGAGACCCAGTACTTC	CASSQSHWYQETQYF
TRBJ1-5	TRBV7-2	14	TRBD1	NA	TGTGCCAGCAGCTTAGACAGGGGCTATCAGCCCCAGCATTTT	CASSLDRGYQPQHF
TRBJ2-4	TRBV9	15	NA	NA	TGTGCCAGCAGCCCTCGGGAGCTGACCAAAAACATTCAGTACTTC	CASSPRELTKNIQYF
TRBJ1-5	TRBV12-3/TRBV12-4	13	NA	NA	TGTGCCAGCAGGAGCGGGGGGGATCAGCCCCAGCATTTT	CASRSGGDQPQHF
TRBJ1-2	TRBV7-2	14	NA	NA	TGTGCCAGCAGGGCAAAAGACAGTAACTATGGCTACACCTTC	CASRAKDSNYGYTF
TRBJ2-5	TRBV30	14	NA	NA	TGTGCCTGGAGTGCGGACTGGGGCCAAGAGACCCAGTACTTC	CAWSADWGQETQYF
TRBJ2-7	TRBV7-3	16	TRBD2	NA	TGTGCCAGCAGCTTAGGGCCTAGCGGTAGAATGAATGAGCAGTACTTC	CASSLGPSGRMNEQYF
TRBJ2-1	TRBV7-2	18	TRBD2	few	TGTGCCAGCACCCCGGGACTAGCGGGGTCAAATGTATGGGATGAGCAGTTCTTC	CASTPGLAGSNVWDEQFF
TRBJ1-1	TRBV25-1	13	TRBD1	NA	TGTGCCAGCACTGGACAGGTCTACACTGAAGCTTTCTTT	CASTGQVYTEAFF
TRBJ2-1	TRBV20-1	18	TRBD2	NA	TGCAGTGCTAGAGATGGGACTAGCGGGCCCTATCTCTACAATGAGCAGTTCTTC	CSARDGTSGPYLYNEQFF
TRBJ1-2	TRBV6-5	13	NA	few	TGTGCCAGCAGTTACGGGTGGAAGAGTGGCTACACCTTC	CASSYGWKSGYTF
TRBJ2-5	TRBV5-1	16	TRBD1	NA	TGCGCCAGCAGCCCCGGGACAGGGACGTATGAAGAGACCCAGTACTTC	CASSPGTGTYEETQYF
TRBJ2-1	TRBV5-1	15	NA	NA	TGCGCCAGCAGCTTGGCCCAGCCCTCCGGTAATGAGCAGTTCTTC	CASSLAQPSGNEQFF
TRBJ2-1	TRBV2	14	TRBD2	NA	TGTGCCAGCAGGGCTAGCGGGGGTGTCAATGAGCAGTTCTTC	CASRASGGVNEQFF
TRBJ2-2	TRBV6-5	14	TRBD1	few	TGTGCCAGCAGTTCCAACAGGGGGACCGGGGAGCTGTTTTTT	CASSSNRGTGELFF
TRBJ2-3	TRBV7-9	11	NA	NA	TGTGCCAGCAGCGCCCCCGGGGGGCAGTATTTT	CASSAPGGQYF
TRBJ2-1	TRBV20-1	15	NA	few	TGCAGTGCTAGCCCTTTGGGCGGAACCTACAATGAGCAGTTCTTC	CSASPLGGTYNEQFF
TRBJ2-3	TRBV5-1	15	NA	NA	TGCGCCAGCAGCTTGGGATCACGCGGGGCAGATACGCAGTATTTT	CASSLGSRGADTQYF
TRBJ2-3	TRBV18	16	TRBD2	NA	TGTGCCAGCTCACCATCGACTAGCGCGGGCACAGATACGCAGTATTTT	CASSPSTSAGTDTQYF
TRBJ2-7	TRBV10-3	11	NA	many	TGTGCCATCAGTGAGTTATACGAGCAGTACTTC	CAISELYEQYF
TRBJ2-5	TRBV29-1	14	NA	NA	TGCAGCATTGGTCTACTAGCTGGTCAAGAGACCCAGTACTTC	CSIGLLAGQETQYF
TRBJ1-4	TRBV20-1	13	NA	NA	TGCAGTGCCCTGGGGCTAACTAATGAAAAACTGTTTTTT	CSALGLTNEKLFF
TRBJ1-1	TRBV12-3/TRBV12-4	13	NA	NA	TGTGCCAGCAGTATGTCGGTCGACACTGAAGCTTTCTTT	CASSMSVDTEAFF
TRBJ2-5	TRBV27	16	TRBD2	NA	TGTGCCAGCAGTCCTTATAGCGGGGGGGCCTCGGAGACCCAGTACTTC	CASSPYSGGASETQYF
TRBJ2-7	TRBV12-3/TRBV12-4	14	NA	few	TGTGCCAGCAGTTTCGACTTAGTCTCCTACGAGCAGTACTTC	CASSFDLVSYEQYF
TRBJ2-7	TRBV29-1	13	NA	few	TGCAGCGTTGAAGGGCAGCAATCCTACGAGCAGTACTTC	CSVEGQQSYEQYF
TRBJ1-2	TRBV6-5	16	NA	NA	TGTGCCAGCAGTTACTCTCCGGGACTCCAAGTAGGTGGCTACACCTTC	CASSYSPGLQVGGYTF
TRBJ1-6	TRBV5-1	14	NA	NA	TGCGCCAGCAGCTTGGCCAGAGGCTATTCACCCCTCCACTTT	CASSLARGYSPLHF
TRBJ1-4	TRBV6-5	18	NA	NA	TGTGCCAGCAGTTTCGACTCCCCCCTGGTAGCAACTAATGAAAAACTGTTTTTT	CASSFDSPLVATNEKLFF
TRBJ2-3	TRBV21-1	16	NA	NA	TGTGCCAGCAGCAAAGGCCAGAAGGAGGCAGGGAAAGCGCAGTATTTT	CASSKGQKEAGKAQYF
TRBJ2-2	TRBV5-1	15	TRBD2	NA	TGCGCCAGCAGCTTGGCGACTAGCATCTCCGGGGAGCTGTTTTTT	CASSLATSISGELFF
TRBJ2-1	TRBV5-1	13	TRBD1	NA	TGCGCCAGCAGCTTTAACGACAGGGAAGGGCAGTTCTTC	CASSFNDREGQFF
TRBJ2-7	TRBV7-3	14	TRBD1	NA	TGTGCCAGCAGCCTGAACGGACAGGGCTACGAGCAGTACTTC	CASSLNGQGYEQYF
TRBJ2-1	TRBV7-2	15	NA	few	TGTGCCAGCAGCTTGACATCTACCCCTTACAATGAGCAGTTCTTC	CASSLTSTPYNEQFF
TRBJ2-5	TRBV20-1	17	TRBD2	NA	TGCAGTGCTAGAGATCGTGGGGCGGGGGGCCTTCAAGAGACCCAGTACTTC	CSARDRGAGGLQETQYF
TRBJ2-1	TRBV4-1	16	TRBD2	NA	TGCGCCAGCAGCCCGGGGGGTAGCGGGGGCTACAATGAGCAGTTCTTC	CASSPGGSGGYNEQFF
TRBJ2-1	TRBV4-1	13	TRBD2	NA	TGCGCCAGCAACCAAGGGACTAACAATGAGCAGTTCTTC	CASNQGTNNEQFF
TRBJ2-5	TRBV29-1	13	NA	NA	TGCAGCGCCGATCCGGGACTCCAAGAGACCCAGTACTTC	CSADPGLQETQYF
TRBJ2-1	TRBV10-3	18	NA	NA	TGTGCCATCAGTGAAGGTGGAGGGACCACGAGCTCCTACAATGAGCAGTTCTTC	CAISEGGGTTSSYNEQFF
TRBJ2-2	TRBV27	14	NA	few	TGTGCCAGCAGTTTAAGGGAGAACACCGGGGAGCTGTTTTTT	CASSLRENTGELFF